The sequence of this TCR beta chain was determined in a study of blood T cell repertoires in COVID-19. Study in general: Researchers got acute and convalescent COVID-19 samples from the United States, Italy and Spain.

Per the original data handling: Cell counts per sample came from amplifying reference gene primers. Profiling relied on immunoSEQ multiplex PCR, and the TCRdb table lists in-frame clones only, not all of them. D and trimming come from the DNA, and the V and J calls and clone size come from that table. The sample lists about 400,000 clones; approximately 90% were seen once. Enrollees, about 18 to 90 years old, lived in 20 to 25 US areas. Participants were placed into cohorts based on the clinical history they reported. Germline-derived CDR1 and CDR2 are MDHEN and SYDVKM. The CDR3 contains 14 residues. V lost 4 bases, J lost 7 bases, and 17 bases lay in between.

The TCR comes from a young woman with acute COVID-19. Sequenced: PBMCs or T cells enriched from blood (not recorded which). The chain is built from TRBV28 and TRBJ2-7, with a weak D call TRBD2 (6 bases). Here the CDR3 reads CASSSRAGTWEQYF. CDR3 DNA sequence: TGTGCCAGCAGTTCCAGGGCGGGGACGTGGGAGCAGTACTTC.